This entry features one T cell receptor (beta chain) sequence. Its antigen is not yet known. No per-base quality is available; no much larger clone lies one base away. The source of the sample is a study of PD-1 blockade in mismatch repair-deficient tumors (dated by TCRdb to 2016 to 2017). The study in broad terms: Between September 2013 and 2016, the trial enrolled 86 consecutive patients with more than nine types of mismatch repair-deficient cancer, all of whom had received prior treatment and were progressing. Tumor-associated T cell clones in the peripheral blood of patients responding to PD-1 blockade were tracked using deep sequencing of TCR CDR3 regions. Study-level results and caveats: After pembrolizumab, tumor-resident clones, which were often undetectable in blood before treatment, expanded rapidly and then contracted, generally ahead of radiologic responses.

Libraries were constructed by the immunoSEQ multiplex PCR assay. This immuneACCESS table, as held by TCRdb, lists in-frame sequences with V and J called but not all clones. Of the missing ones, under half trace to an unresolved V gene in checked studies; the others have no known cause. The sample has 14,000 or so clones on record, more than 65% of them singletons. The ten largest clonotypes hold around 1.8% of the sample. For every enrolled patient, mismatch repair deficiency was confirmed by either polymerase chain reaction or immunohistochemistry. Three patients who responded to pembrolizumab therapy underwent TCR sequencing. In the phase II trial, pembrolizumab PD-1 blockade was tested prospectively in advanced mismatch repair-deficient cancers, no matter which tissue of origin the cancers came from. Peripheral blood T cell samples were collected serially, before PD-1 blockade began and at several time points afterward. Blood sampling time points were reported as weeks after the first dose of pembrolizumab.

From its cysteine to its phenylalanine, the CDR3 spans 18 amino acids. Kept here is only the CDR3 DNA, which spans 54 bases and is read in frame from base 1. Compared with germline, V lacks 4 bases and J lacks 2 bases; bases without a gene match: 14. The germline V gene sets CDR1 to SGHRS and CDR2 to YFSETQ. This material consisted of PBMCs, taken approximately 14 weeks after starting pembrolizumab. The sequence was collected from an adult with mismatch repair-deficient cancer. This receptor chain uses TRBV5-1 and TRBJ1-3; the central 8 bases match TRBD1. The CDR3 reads CASSTGATGTGTGNTIYF. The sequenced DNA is TGCGCCAGCAGCACCGGGGCAACAGGGACAGGTACTGGAAACACCATATATTTT.